The present TCR beta chain was sequenced within a study of blood T cell repertoires in COVID-19. Looking at the study overall: PBMCs, B-cell-depleted T cells, or T cells provided the cDNA or gDNA that made up the material.

CDR1 is MDHEN and CDR2 is SYDVKM in the germline V gene. This CDR3 contains 14 residues. The V end was cut by 5 bases, the J end by 3 bases, with 10 bases between. Authors' processing steps: The authors estimated nucleated cell counts from reference gene primer amplification. Sequenced by immunoSEQ multiplex PCR; TCRdb stores in-frame clones only, minus some. V, J and clone size are taken as reported in that table, and D and trimming were inferred from the DNA itself. The sample shows some 15,000 clones, about 78% of them seen only once. This clone was seen a few times. This chain joins TRBV28 and TRBJ2-2, with D possibly being TRBD1 (6 bases). The receptor was isolated from a human donor in a cohort sampled during active COVID-19. The sequencing input was peripheral blood. The CDR3 nucleotides read TGTGCCAGCAGTCCCGGGACACACACCGGGGAGCTGTTTTTT. Protein sequence: CASSPGTHTGELFF.